Below, 18 T cell receptor beta chains from the same sample are listed, as sequenced in a study of T cell clonality in common variable immunodeficiency. The method was immunoSEQ multiplex PCR; TCRdb's version includes in-frame clones alone and lacks a portion of them. The sample shows tens of thousands of clones, none of them appearing just once. The sequenced sample consisted of peripheral blood mononuclear cells. The receptors come from a person aged 18 to 69 in good health.

This clone was detected ten times or more. The observed sequence ends 3 residues before the CDR3 terminus, with the missing tail filled in from the germline J gene. This sequence joins TRBV6-4 and TRBJ1-5; D may be TRBD1 (5 bases). Germline CDR1 MRHNA, CDR2 SNTAGT. The CDR3 contains 14 residues. Trimming cost V 3 bases and J 4 bases, with 10 bases left between them. CDR3 residues: CASSEGGGNQPQHF. The part of the CDR3 DNA that was read is TGTGCCAGCAGTGAAGGTGGGGGGAATCAGCCC.

The sample holds many counts of this clone. The read ends 3 residues before the CDR3 terminus; that terminus is restored from the germline J gene. The chain couples TRBV10-2 to TRBJ2-7; TRBD2 matches at 12 bases. The J segment lost 5 bases and the V segment lost 4 bases, leaving 3 bases of the junction unmatched. This CDR3 is 14 amino acids long. The germline V gene has CDR1 WSHSY and CDR2 SAAADI. The CDR3 reads CASSGGLAGDEQYF. The CDR3 bases that were read are TGCGCCAGCAGTGGGGGACTAGCGGGTGACGAG.

This clone was detected many times. The DNA ends 3 residues before the CDR3 does, and the rest of the CDR3 is filled in from the germline J gene. This chain links TRBV19 with TRBJ2-7; maybe TRBD2 (5 bases). The germline gives CDR1 LNHDA, CDR2 SQIVND (reference sequence). This CDR3 region has 13 residues. The V and J ends lost 3 bases and 5 bases respectively, with 11 bases between them. The CDR3 sequence: CASSISGMDEQYF. Incomplete CDR3 DNA: TGTGCCAGTAGTATTTCGGGGATGGACGAG.

This clone came up many times. Read data end 3 residues before the CDR3 end; the end is taken from the germline J gene. J is TRBJ2-7 and V is TRBV2; a weak D match, TRBD1 (6 bases). The CDR3 runs 14 residues. Trimming left V 6 bases short and J 0 bases short, with 12 bases between. The germline CDR1 and CDR2 sequences are SNHLY and FYNNEI. The DNA read from the CDR3 is TGTGCCAGCAGGCAGGACAGTAGCTCCTACGAG. It encodes CASRQDSSSYE. The full CDR3 protein reads CASRQDSSSYEQYF. Based on the CDR3 plus reference TRBV2 and TRBJ2-7, the full variable domain is EPEVTQTPSHQVTQMGQEVILRCVPISNHLYFYWYRQILGQKVEFLVSFYNNEISEKSEIFDDQFSVERPDGSNFTLKIRSTKLEDSAMYFCASRQDSSSYEQYFGPGTRLTVT.

Only a few counts were recorded for this clone. From the germline J gene comes the end of the CDR3, since the read stops 3 residues before it. The chain carries TRBV10-3 and TRBJ2-7; 7 bases are a match to TRBD2. The length of the CDR3 is 15 residues. From germline, CDR1 is ENHRY and CDR2 SYGVKD. The J segment lost 4 bases and the V segment lost 3 bases, leaving 9 bases of the junction unmatched. The sequenced CDR3 bases are TGTGCCATCAGTGAAGAACTAGCGTCGAAGTACGAG. Amino acids: CAISEELASKYE. The full CDR3 protein is CAISEELASKYEQYF.

This clone was recorded a few times. CDR3 DNA, as far as it was read: TGCGCCAGCAGCAAACAGGGTTCCACAGATACG. This codes for CASSKQGSTDT. The complete CDR3 sequence is CASSKQGSTDTQYF. The rearrangement links TRBV5-1 to TRBJ2-3; perhaps TRBD1 as D (6 bases). The read terminates 3 residues before the CDR3 end, so the remaining end is supplied by the germline J gene. CDR3 size: 14 residues. Germline V gene data show CDR1 as SGHRS and CDR2 as YFSETQ. V lost 4 bases and J lost 2, with 11 bases in between.

This clone was counted ten times or more. The CDR3 extends 3 residues past the end of the read, so its final part is completed from the germline J gene. This same CDR3 is encoded by further DNA sequences in the sample. V usage is TRBV5-1 and J usage is TRBJ1-1; D remains unclear. V lost 0 bases and J lost 3, with 15 bases in between. Germline lookup yields CDR1 SGHRS and CDR2 YFSETQ. This CDR3 comprises 16 residues. CDR3 DNA (partial): TGCGCCAGCAGCTTGGCCGGTGAGGGTAGATACACTGAA. Amino acid sequence: CASSLAGEGRYTE. The full-length CDR3 reads as CASSLAGEGRYTEAFF.

This clone has just a few counts. The read ends 3 residues early relative to the CDR3; the germline J gene fills the gap. This chain uses TRBV10-2 with TRBJ1-5; D gene ambiguous. The germline V gene encodes CDR1 WSHSY and CDR2 SAAADI. This CDR3 has 15 amino acids. V was trimmed by 8 bases and J by 0 bases, leaving 14 bases between them. CDR3 protein: CASSALGVSNQPQHF. Incomplete CDR3 DNA: TGCGCCAGCTCGGCTCTCGGGGTTAGCAATCAGCCC.

This clone was picked up many times. The read comes to an end 3 residues before the CDR3 does, leaving the germline J gene to fill in the end. The rearrangement uses TRBV5-1 and TRBJ2-4; 9 bases map to TRBD2. This CDR3 spans 16 amino acids. V was clipped by 1 base and J by 3 bases; unmatched bases: 5. Germline CDR1 SGHRS, CDR2 YFSETQ. Partial CDR3 DNA: TGCGCCAGCAGCTTGCCCCTGACTAGCGGCAAAAACATT. It encodes CASSLPLTSGKNI. The CDR3 as a whole reads CASSLPLTSGKNIQYF.

The sample holds many counts of this clone. Read data end 3 residues before the CDR3 end; the end is taken from the germline J gene. The chain uses TRBV6-1 and TRBJ1-2, with a weak D call TRBD1 (5 bases). The CDR3 length is 15 residues. Trimming removed 4 bases from V and 0 bases from J, with 12 bases in between. CDR1 and CDR2 (germline): MNHNS, SASEGT. CDR3 DNA (partial): TGTGCCAGCAGTGCCCGACAGCGACCTAACTATGGC. This codes for CASSARQRPNYG. The CDR3 in full is CASSARQRPNYGYTF.

This clone was counted at least ten times. Read data end 3 residues before the CDR3 end; the end is taken from the germline J gene. This sequence joins TRBV5-1 and TRBJ2-2; 14 bases agree with TRBD2. Per the germline V gene, CDR1 is SGHRS and CDR2 is YFSETQ. The CDR3 has 17 residues. V lost 4 bases and J lost 6; bases outside the gene matches: 8. The CDR3 DNA, read in part, is TGCGCCAGCAGCCTGGGACTAGCGGGAGTTGTCGCCGGGGAG. Translating it yields CASSLGLAGVVAGE. The CDR3, in full, reads CASSLGLAGVVAGELFF.

The table lists this clone with many counts. Read sequence stops 3 residues before the CDR3 end, and the germline J gene provides the missing end. The chain has TRBV29-1 and TRBJ1-1, with 10 nucleotides matching TRBD1. The CDR3 has 18 amino acids. Per germline, CDR1 SQVTM and CDR2 ANQGSEA. V lost 6 bases, J lost 3 bases, and 19 bases stayed unmatched. CDR3 loop: CSVKNYRDRGFPDTEAFF. Partial CDR3 DNA: TGCAGCGTAAAAAATTACCGGGACAGGGGCTTTCCGGACACTGAA.

This clone was counted at least ten times. The read stops 3 residues short of the end of the CDR3; the missing end is completed from the germline J gene. V is TRBV7-9 and J is TRBJ1-2, with TRBD1 identical over 12 bases. The CDR3 has 14 residues. Germline lookup yields CDR1 SEHNR and CDR2 FQNEAQ (reference sequence). V was pared by 3 bases and J by 4 bases, with 0 bases of the junction left unmatched. CDR3 residues: CASSLGQGAYGYTF. CDR3 bases read: TGTGCCAGCAGCTTGGGACAGGGGGCCTATGGC.

The sample holds many counts of this clone. The CDR3 end is not reached by the read, which stops 3 residues before it; the germline J gene fills it in. V is TRBV28 and J is TRBJ2-1; 10 bases align to TRBD2. The CDR3 loop spans 16 amino acids. Germline lookup yields CDR1 MDHEN and CDR2 SYDVKM. Germline trimming cut 5 bases from V and 7 bases from J; bases unmatched to any gene: 11. Incomplete CDR3 DNA: TGTGCCAGCAGTCCAAGAAGCGGGGGGGATCGGAATGAG. Translating gives CASSPRSGGDRNE. The complete CDR3 protein is CASSPRSGGDRNEQFF.

In the case of this clone: The CDR3 goes on 3 residues after the read ends, and that part is filled in from the germline J gene. The chain employs TRBV2 and TRBJ1-4; the D gene is possibly TRBD1 (5 bases). CDR3 length: 13 residues. V was pared by 7 bases and J by 5 bases, with 11 bases between. Germline V CDR1 and CDR2: SNHLY, FYNNEI. Partial CDR3 DNA: TGTGCCAGCACCTGGGGGGGAAATGAAAAA. This encodes CASTWGGNEK. The entire CDR3 reads CASTWGGNEKLFF.

This clone was detected a few times. The read gets to within 3 residues of the CDR3 end, and the germline J gene fills in the rest. The chain links TRBV27 to TRBJ2-7; 9 bases agree with TRBD1. CDR1 MNHEY and CDR2 SMNVEV come from the germline V gene (reference sequence). The CDR3 covers 15 residues. V lost 6 bases, J lost 4 bases, and 10 bases stayed unmatched. The chain's CDR3 is CASSLPGQGIYEQYF. The CDR3 bases that were read are TGTGCCAGCAGCTTACCGGGACAGGGTATTTACGAG.

This clone showed up many times. The CDR3 end is not reached by the read, which stops 3 residues before it; the germline J gene fills it in. The chain is built from TRBV5-6 and TRBJ2-1; D is perhaps TRBD2 (5 bases). The CDR3 is 14 residues long. V lost 2 bases and J lost 4, with 10 bases in between. Germline V gene sequence: CDR1 SGHDT, CDR2 YYEEEE. The CDR3 sequence: CASSLEGYYNEQFF. The part of the CDR3 DNA that was read is TGTGCCAGCAGCTTAGAGGGTTATTACAATGAG.

This clone was recorded at least ten times. The observed sequence ends 3 residues before the CDR3 terminus, with the missing tail filled in from the germline J gene. The V gene is TRBV20-1, the J gene TRBJ2-3, with D unclear. The CDR3 sequence is 13 residues long. Trimming cost V 1 base and J 6 bases, with 11 bases left between them. CDR1 and CDR2 from the germline V gene are DFQATT and SNEGSKA (reference sequence). The CDR3 spells CSARGGPPDTQYF. The sequenced part of the CDR3 DNA is TGCAGTGCTAGAGGCGGCCCACCGGATACG.